The rows below give T cell receptor beta chains drawn from one sample of a study of human thymus T cells. The protocol was immunoSEQ multiplex PCR, while the TCRdb copy is restricted to in-frame clones and leaves out a portion. Of tens of thousands of clones detected, 90% to 95% appear once; the ten largest clones hold more than 0.1%. The sample consisted of blood. Receptors were obtained from a boy younger than two with a congenital heart defect but otherwise immunologically healthy. Each CDR3 is given with its conserved first and last residue. Fields, in order: J gene, V gene, D gene, clone size, CDR3 protein, CDR3 DNA. The D gene is left open where the match is weak. Not every row has a clone size; where given, it reads once, few, many or a size class.

j_gene: TRBJ1-1
v_gene: TRBV6-5
d_gene: TRBD1
abundance: .
CDR3aa: CASSYSGQGVTEAFF
CDR3nt: TGTGCCAGCAGTTACTCAGGACAGGGAGTCACTGAAGCTTTCTTT

j_gene: TRBJ1-2
v_gene: TRBV6-1
d_gene: .
abundance: .
CDR3aa: CASSGWGPNYGYTF
CDR3nt: TGTGCCAGCAGCGGGTGGGGACCAAACTATGGCTACACCTTC

j_gene: TRBJ1-4
v_gene: TRBV5-1
d_gene: .
abundance: .
CDR3aa: CASSDQQGTNEKLFF
CDR3nt: TGCGCCAGCAGCGACCAACAGGGAACTAATGAAAAACTGTTTTTT

j_gene: TRBJ2-7
v_gene: TRBV30
d_gene: TRBD1
abundance: .
CDR3aa: CAWNRGNKYEQYF
CDR3nt: TGTGCCTGGAACAGGGGGAACAAGTACGAGCAGTACTTC

j_gene: TRBJ2-5
v_gene: TRBV28
d_gene: .
abundance: .
CDR3aa: CASSAGAWETQYF
CDR3nt: TGTGCCAGCAGTGCGGGGGCGTGGGAGACCCAGTACTTC

j_gene: TRBJ1-2
v_gene: TRBV28
d_gene: TRBD1
abundance: .
CDR3aa: CASSLLARGSRKRNGYTF
CDR3nt: TGTGCCAGCAGTTTACTCGCCAGGGGGAGTCGAAAAAGAAATGGCTACACCTTC

j_gene: TRBJ2-3
v_gene: TRBV27
d_gene: TRBD2
abundance: .
CDR3aa: CASSFLTSGGADTQYF
CDR3nt: TGTGCCAGCAGTTTTTTAACTAGCGGGGGCGCAGATACGCAGTATTTT

j_gene: TRBJ2-3
v_gene: TRBV4-2
d_gene: .
abundance: .
CDR3aa: CASSQALAPVPDTQYF
CDR3nt: TGTGCCAGCAGCCAAGCCCTAGCGCCCGTCCCAGATACGCAGTATTTT

j_gene: TRBJ2-7
v_gene: TRBV18
d_gene: TRBD2
abundance: .
CDR3aa: CASSLGLAAEQYF
CDR3nt: TGTGCCAGCTCCCTAGGACTAGCCGCCGAGCAGTACTTC

j_gene: TRBJ2-3
v_gene: TRBV6-5
d_gene: .
abundance: .
CDR3aa: CASSYSGADTQYF
CDR3nt: TGTGCCAGCAGTTACTCGGGGGCAGATACGCAGTATTTT

j_gene: TRBJ2-1
v_gene: TRBV7-8
d_gene: .
abundance: .
CDR3aa: CASSTPSWEQFF
CDR3nt: TGTGCCAGCAGCACACCTTCATGGGAGCAGTTCTTC

j_gene: TRBJ2-7
v_gene: TRBV7-9
d_gene: .
abundance: .
CDR3aa: CASSRGQTYEQYF
CDR3nt: TGTGCCAGCAGCAGAGGACAGACCTACGAGCAGTACTTC

j_gene: TRBJ2-3
v_gene: TRBV6-5
d_gene: TRBD1
abundance: once
CDR3aa: CASSYGTGLRTQYF
CDR3nt: TGTGCCAGCAGTTACGGGACAGGGCTCCGGACGCAGTATTTT

j_gene: TRBJ2-1
v_gene: TRBV28
d_gene: .
abundance: .
CDR3aa: CASSIPPVGTLRNEQFF
CDR3nt: TGTGCCAGCAGTATCCCCCCCGTAGGGACCTTACGTAATGAGCAGTTCTTC

j_gene: TRBJ2-1
v_gene: TRBV5-1
d_gene: TRBD1
abundance: .
CDR3aa: CASTTGGASQFF
CDR3nt: TGCGCCAGCACGACAGGGGGGGCCTCGCAGTTCTTC

j_gene: TRBJ1-6
v_gene: TRBV28
d_gene: .
abundance: .
CDR3aa: CASSLQVNSPLHF
CDR3nt: TGTGCCAGCAGTTTACAGGTTAATTCACCCCTCCACTTT

j_gene: TRBJ2-2
v_gene: TRBV28
d_gene: TRBD1
abundance: .
CDR3aa: CASSPWGTGNTGELFF
CDR3nt: TGTGCCAGCAGTCCGTGGGGGACAGGGAACACCGGGGAGCTGTTTTTT

j_gene: TRBJ2-2
v_gene: TRBV6-6
d_gene: TRBD1
abundance: .
CDR3aa: CASSNRGDGELFF
CDR3nt: TGTGCCAGCAGCAACAGGGGGGACGGGGAGCTGTTTTTT

j_gene: TRBJ2-5
v_gene: TRBV11-3
d_gene: TRBD1
abundance: .
CDR3aa: CASSLHRGQETQYF
CDR3nt: TGTGCCAGCAGCTTACACAGGGGGCAAGAGACCCAGTACTTC

j_gene: TRBJ2-5
v_gene: TRBV5-1
d_gene: TRBD1
abundance: .
CDR3aa: CASSLGQGVKETQYF
CDR3nt: TGCGCCAGCAGCTTGGGACAGGGGGTAAAAGAGACCCAGTACTTC

j_gene: TRBJ1-2
v_gene: TRBV7-2
d_gene: .
abundance: .
CDR3aa: CASSLLTGLGGYTF
CDR3nt: TGTGCCAGCAGCTTACTAACAGGGTTGGGGGGCTACACCTTC

j_gene: TRBJ1-1
v_gene: TRBV4-3
d_gene: .
abundance: .
CDR3aa: CASSQGRVRLNTEAFF
CDR3nt: TGCGCCAGCAGCCAAGGGAGAGTCCGCTTGAACACTGAAGCTTTCTTT

j_gene: TRBJ2-5
v_gene: TRBV12-5
d_gene: .
abundance: .
CDR3aa: CASGFVGETQYF
CDR3nt: TGTGCTAGTGGTTTTGTGGGGGAGACCCAGTACTTC

j_gene: TRBJ1-6
v_gene: TRBV30
d_gene: .
abundance: .
CDR3aa: CAWSLPKYRFNSPLHF
CDR3nt: TGTGCCTGGAGCCTTCCTAAGTATCGATTTAATTCACCCCTCCACTTT

j_gene: TRBJ1-3
v_gene: TRBV7-2
d_gene: .
abundance: .
CDR3aa: CASSQGWGRGSGNTIYF
CDR3nt: TGTGCCAGCAGCCAGGGGTGGGGGCGCGGCTCTGGAAACACCATATATTTT

j_gene: TRBJ1-2
v_gene: TRBV10-3
d_gene: .
abundance: .
CDR3aa: CAISEFGTSNGYTF
CDR3nt: TGTGCCATCAGTGAGTTCGGGACATCAAATGGCTACACCTTC

j_gene: TRBJ2-5
v_gene: TRBV30
d_gene: .
abundance: .
CDR3aa: CAWSTTGPKETQYF
CDR3nt: TGTGCCTGGAGTACAACAGGGCCTAAAGAGACCCAGTACTTC

j_gene: TRBJ1-1
v_gene: TRBV14
d_gene: TRBD1
abundance: .
CDR3aa: CASSQETGDRRAEAFF
CDR3nt: TGTGCCAGCAGCCAAGAAACAGGGGACCGCCGGGCTGAAGCTTTCTTT

j_gene: TRBJ2-1
v_gene: TRBV29-1
d_gene: TRBD2
abundance: once
CDR3aa: CSVALRLAVYNEQFF
CDR3nt: TGCAGCGTTGCCCTTCGACTAGCGGTCTACAATGAGCAGTTCTTC

j_gene: TRBJ1-5
v_gene: TRBV6-5
d_gene: TRBD1
abundance: .
CDR3aa: CASSPSRTGGQPQHF
CDR3nt: TGTGCCAGCAGCCCCTCTCGGACAGGGGGTCAGCCCCAGCATTTT

j_gene: TRBJ2-5
v_gene: TRBV25-1
d_gene: .
abundance: .
CDR3aa: CASSEWRGDETQYF
CDR3nt: TGTGCCAGCAGTGAATGGAGGGGGGATGAGACCCAGTACTTC

j_gene: TRBJ2-7
v_gene: TRBV7-8
d_gene: .
abundance: few
CDR3aa: CASSLSLGDYEQYF
CDR3nt: TGTGCCAGCAGCTTATCTCTTGGAGACTACGAGCAGTACTTC

j_gene: TRBJ1-1
v_gene: TRBV9
d_gene: TRBD1
abundance: few
CDR3aa: CASSIRQGETEAFF
CDR3nt: TGTGCCAGCAGCATCAGACAGGGGGAAACTGAAGCTTTCTTT

j_gene: TRBJ1-1
v_gene: TRBV14
d_gene: .
abundance: .
CDR3aa: CASSHRGDEAFF
CDR3nt: TGTGCCAGCAGCCACAGGGGAGATGAAGCTTTCTTT

j_gene: TRBJ1-5
v_gene: TRBV7-2
d_gene: .
abundance: .
CDR3aa: CASSFAPGNQPQHF
CDR3nt: TGTGCCAGCAGCTTTGCCCCGGGGAATCAGCCCCAGCATTTT

j_gene: TRBJ2-3
v_gene: TRBV9
d_gene: .
abundance: .
CDR3aa: CASSVIPSPADTQYF
CDR3nt: TGTGCCAGCAGCGTAATCCCATCCCCGGCAGATACGCAGTATTTT

j_gene: TRBJ2-1
v_gene: TRBV11-2
d_gene: TRBD1
abundance: .
CDR3aa: CASSPGQGSYNEQFF
CDR3nt: TGTGCCAGCAGCCCGGGACAGGGCTCCTACAATGAGCAGTTCTTC

j_gene: TRBJ2-3
v_gene: TRBV15
d_gene: TRBD1
abundance: .
CDR3aa: CATGTGSVDTQYF
CDR3nt: TGTGCCACCGGGACAGGGTCGGTAGATACGCAGTATTTT

j_gene: TRBJ1-5
v_gene: TRBV7-8
d_gene: .
abundance: .
CDR3aa: CASSLGRRGANQPQHF
CDR3nt: TGTGCCAGCAGCTTAGGGAGGCGGGGGGCAAATCAGCCCCAGCATTTT

j_gene: TRBJ2-3
v_gene: TRBV13
d_gene: .
abundance: .
CDR3aa: CASSLAMAVTDTQYF
CDR3nt: TGTGCCAGCAGCTTAGCAATGGCGGTCACAGATACGCAGTATTTT

j_gene: TRBJ2-7
v_gene: TRBV11-2
d_gene: .
abundance: .
CDR3aa: CASSLRTFPSYEQYF
CDR3nt: TGTGCCAGCAGCTTACGGACCTTCCCGTCCTACGAGCAGTACTTC

j_gene: TRBJ2-3
v_gene: TRBV6-4
d_gene: .
abundance: .
CDR3aa: CASSERQGTDTQYF
CDR3nt: TGTGCCAGCAGTGAAAGGCAGGGGACAGATACGCAGTATTTT

j_gene: TRBJ2-1
v_gene: TRBV18
d_gene: TRBD2
abundance: .
CDR3aa: CASSSYGGDYNEQFF
CDR3nt: TGTGCCAGCTCATCTTACGGGGGGGACTACAATGAGCAGTTCTTC

j_gene: TRBJ1-2
v_gene: TRBV5-1
d_gene: .
abundance: .
CDR3aa: CASSLDNYGYTF
CDR3nt: TGCGCCAGCAGCTTGGACAACTATGGCTACACCTTC

j_gene: TRBJ1-5
v_gene: TRBV7-2
d_gene: .
abundance: .
CDR3aa: CASSLHIVMAQHF
CDR3nt: TGTGCCAGCAGCTTACACATTGTCATGGCCCAGCATTTT

j_gene: TRBJ1-6
v_gene: TRBV5-1
d_gene: TRBD1
abundance: .
CDR3aa: CASSLGDRGSPLHF
CDR3nt: TGCGCCAGCAGCTTGGGGGACAGGGGATCACCCCTCCACTTT

j_gene: TRBJ2-3
v_gene: TRBV5-1
d_gene: .
abundance: .
CDR3aa: CASSLLTGSADTQYF
CDR3nt: TGCGCCAGCAGCTTACTTACAGGGAGCGCAGATACGCAGTATTTT

j_gene: TRBJ2-2
v_gene: TRBV11-2
d_gene: TRBD1
abundance: .
CDR3aa: CASRSTGTGGNTGELFF
CDR3nt: TGTGCCAGCAGGTCTACCGGGACAGGGGGGAACACCGGGGAGCTGTTTTTT

j_gene: TRBJ1-4
v_gene: TRBV5-6
d_gene: .
abundance: .
CDR3aa: CASKGGLNEKLFF
CDR3nt: TGTGCCAGCAAGGGGGGCCTTAATGAAAAACTGTTTTTT

j_gene: TRBJ2-3
v_gene: TRBV5-1
d_gene: TRBD2
abundance: .
CDR3aa: CASSLGLAGADTQYF
CDR3nt: TGCGCCAGCAGCTTGGGACTAGCGGGGGCAGATACGCAGTATTTT

j_gene: TRBJ2-7
v_gene: TRBV27
d_gene: .
abundance: .
CDR3aa: CANCHEQYF
CDR3nt: TGTGCGAATTGCCACGAGCAGTACTTC

j_gene: TRBJ2-3
v_gene: TRBV5-1
d_gene: TRBD1
abundance: .
CDR3aa: CASSLTGVGDTQYF
CDR3nt: TGCGCCAGCAGCTTGACAGGGGTGGGAGATACGCAGTATTTT

j_gene: TRBJ2-1
v_gene: TRBV7-8
d_gene: TRBD2
abundance: .
CDR3aa: CASSLGRTSLSYNEQFF
CDR3nt: TGTGCCAGCAGCTTAGGTAGGACTAGCCTCTCCTACAATGAGCAGTTCTTC

j_gene: TRBJ1-5
v_gene: TRBV6-4
d_gene: .
abundance: .
CDR3aa: CASSLHSNQPQHF
CDR3nt: TGTGCCAGCAGCCTACATAGCAATCAGCCCCAGCATTTT

j_gene: TRBJ1-2
v_gene: TRBV5-6
d_gene: TRBD1
abundance: .
CDR3aa: CASSFGTEDYGYTF
CDR3nt: TGTGCCAGCAGCTTTGGGACAGAAGACTATGGCTACACCTTC

j_gene: TRBJ1-1
v_gene: TRBV28
d_gene: .
abundance: once
CDR3aa: CASSANMNTEAFF
CDR3nt: TGTGCCAGCAGCGCTAATATGAACACTGAAGCTTTCTTT

j_gene: TRBJ2-2
v_gene: TRBV10-1
d_gene: .
abundance: .
CDR3aa: CASSESGNTGELFF
CDR3nt: TGCGCCAGCAGTGAGTCGGGGAACACCGGGGAGCTGTTTTTT

j_gene: TRBJ2-5
v_gene: TRBV4-3
d_gene: TRBD2
abundance: .
CDR3aa: CASSQRAGGPGKTQYF
CDR3nt: TGCGCCAGCAGCCAAAGGGCGGGGGGCCCCGGCAAGACCCAGTACTTC

j_gene: TRBJ2-3
v_gene: TRBV4-3
d_gene: TRBD2
abundance: .
CDR3aa: CASSLVFSGGYTDTQYF
CDR3nt: TGCGCCAGCAGCCTCGTATTTAGCGGGGGGTACACAGATACGCAGTATTTT

j_gene: TRBJ1-2
v_gene: TRBV5-4
d_gene: TRBD1
abundance: .
CDR3aa: CASSQDYRGLNGYTF
CDR3nt: TGTGCCAGCAGCCAAGACTACAGGGGGCTGAACGGCTACACCTTC